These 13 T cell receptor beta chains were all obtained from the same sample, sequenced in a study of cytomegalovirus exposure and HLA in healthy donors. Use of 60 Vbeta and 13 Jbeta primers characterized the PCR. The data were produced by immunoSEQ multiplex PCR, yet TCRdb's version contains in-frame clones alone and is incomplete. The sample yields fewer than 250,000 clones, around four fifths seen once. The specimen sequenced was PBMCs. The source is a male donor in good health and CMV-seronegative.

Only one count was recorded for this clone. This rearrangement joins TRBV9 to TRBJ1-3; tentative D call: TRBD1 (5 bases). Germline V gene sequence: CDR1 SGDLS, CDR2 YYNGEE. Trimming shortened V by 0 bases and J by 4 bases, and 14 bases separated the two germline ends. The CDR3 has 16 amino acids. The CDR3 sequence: CASSVEGLMLGNTIYF. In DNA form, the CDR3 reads TGTGCCAGCAGCGTAGAGGGACTAATGTTGGGAAACACCATATATTTT.

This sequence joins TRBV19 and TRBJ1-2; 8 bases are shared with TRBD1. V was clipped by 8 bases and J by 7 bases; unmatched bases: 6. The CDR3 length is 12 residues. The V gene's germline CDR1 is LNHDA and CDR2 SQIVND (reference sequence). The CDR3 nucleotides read TGTGCCAGTTCAACAGGGGGGGCTGGCTACACCTTC. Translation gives CASSTGGAGYTF.

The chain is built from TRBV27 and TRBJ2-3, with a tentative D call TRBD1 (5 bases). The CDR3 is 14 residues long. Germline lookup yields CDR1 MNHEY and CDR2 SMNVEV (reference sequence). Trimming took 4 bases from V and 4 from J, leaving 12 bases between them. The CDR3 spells CASSSLQAPDTQYF. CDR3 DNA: TGTGCCAGCAGTTCCCTACAGGCCCCAGATACGCAGTATTTT.

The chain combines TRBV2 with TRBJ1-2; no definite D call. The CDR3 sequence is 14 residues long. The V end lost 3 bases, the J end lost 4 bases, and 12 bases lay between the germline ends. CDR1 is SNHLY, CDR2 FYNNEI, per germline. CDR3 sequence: CASSESVNGYGYTF. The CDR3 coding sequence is TGTGCCAGCAGTGAGTCGGTAAATGGCTATGGCTACACCTTC.

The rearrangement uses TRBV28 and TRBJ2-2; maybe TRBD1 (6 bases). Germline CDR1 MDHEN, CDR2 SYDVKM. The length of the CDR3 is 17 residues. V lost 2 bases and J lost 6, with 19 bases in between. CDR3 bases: TGTGCCAGCAGTTTACCACCTCGACAGGTCTTGCCCGGGGAGCTGTTTTTT. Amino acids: CASSLPPRQVLPGELFF.

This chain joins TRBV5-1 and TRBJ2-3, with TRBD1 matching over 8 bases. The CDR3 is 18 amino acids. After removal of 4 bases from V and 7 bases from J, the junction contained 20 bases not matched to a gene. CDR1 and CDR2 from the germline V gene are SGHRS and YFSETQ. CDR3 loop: CASSGGTGPSGPGNTQYF. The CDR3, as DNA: TGCGCCAGCAGCGGAGGGACAGGACCCTCCGGACCGGGGAATACGCAGTATTTT.

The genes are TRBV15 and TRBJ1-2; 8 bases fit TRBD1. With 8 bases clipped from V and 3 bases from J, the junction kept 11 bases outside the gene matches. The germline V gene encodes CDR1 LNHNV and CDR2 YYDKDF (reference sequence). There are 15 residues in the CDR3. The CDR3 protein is CATGQGLPGDYGYTF. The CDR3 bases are TGTGCCACCGGACAGGGCCTTCCCGGCGACTATGGCTACACCTTC.

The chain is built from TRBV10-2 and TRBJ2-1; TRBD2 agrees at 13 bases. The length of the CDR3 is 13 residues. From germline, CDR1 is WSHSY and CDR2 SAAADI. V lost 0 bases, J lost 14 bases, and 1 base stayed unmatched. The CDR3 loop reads CASSESLAGGEFF. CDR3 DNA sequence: TGCGCCAGCAGTGAGTCACTAGCGGGAGGGGAGTTCTTC.

The CDR3 region is CASSLTGTGDYEQYF. The CDR3 region has the DNA TGTGCCAGCAGCTTAACCGGGACAGGGGACTACGAGCAGTACTTC. The gene calls are TRBV7-3 and TRBJ2-7; 10 nucleotides align to TRBD1. The CDR3 spans 15 residues. After removal of 0 bases from V and 3 bases from J, the junction contained 2 bases not matched to a gene. In germline, CDR1 is SGHTA, CDR2 FQGTGA.

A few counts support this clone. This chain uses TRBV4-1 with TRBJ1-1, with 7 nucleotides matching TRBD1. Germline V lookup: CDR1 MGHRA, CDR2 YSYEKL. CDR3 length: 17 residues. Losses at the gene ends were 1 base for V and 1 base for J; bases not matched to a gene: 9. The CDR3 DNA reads TGCGCCAGCAGCCAAGTTCCCCCGGGACAGCCGAACACTGAAGCTTTCTTT. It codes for CASSQVPPGQPNTEAFF.

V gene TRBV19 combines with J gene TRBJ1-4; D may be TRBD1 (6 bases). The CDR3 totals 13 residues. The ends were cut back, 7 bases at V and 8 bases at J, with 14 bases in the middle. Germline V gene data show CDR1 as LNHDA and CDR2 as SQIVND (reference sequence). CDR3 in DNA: TGTGCCAGTAAACAGGGCTTCGGCGAAAAACTGTTTTTT. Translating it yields CASKQGFGEKLFF.

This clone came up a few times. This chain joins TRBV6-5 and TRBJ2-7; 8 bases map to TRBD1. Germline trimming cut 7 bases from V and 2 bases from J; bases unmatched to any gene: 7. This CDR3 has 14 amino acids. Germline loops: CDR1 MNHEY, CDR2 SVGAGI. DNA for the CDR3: TGTGCCAGCACCGACAGGGGAATGGCCTACGAGCAGTACTTC. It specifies CASTDRGMAYEQYF.

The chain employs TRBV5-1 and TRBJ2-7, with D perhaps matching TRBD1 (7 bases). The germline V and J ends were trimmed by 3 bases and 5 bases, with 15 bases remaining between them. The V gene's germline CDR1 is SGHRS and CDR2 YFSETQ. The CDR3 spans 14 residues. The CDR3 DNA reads TGCGCCAGCAGCTCAGGGGGGCCCGACCACGAGCAGTACTTC. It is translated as CASSSGGPDHEQYF. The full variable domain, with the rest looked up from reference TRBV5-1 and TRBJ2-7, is KAGVTQTPRYLIKTRGQQVTLSCSPISGHRSVSWYQQTPGQGLQFLFEYFSETQRNKGNFPGRFSGRQFSNSRSEMNVSTLELGDSALYLCASSSGGPDHEQYFGPGTRLTVT.